This T cell receptor (beta chain) is drawn from a study of shared clonotypes between healthy human individuals. Assay used: immunoSEQ multiplex PCR; TCRdb lists only in-frame clones, some missing. Of some 900,000 clones in the sample, 76% are singletons; the top ten hold roughly 1.5%. The CDR3 contains 16 residues. Germline CDR1 reads MDHEN; CDR2 reads SYDVKM. V lost 7 bases and J lost 0, with 16 bases in between. Healthy and HIV-negative, the adult donors had no recent acute infections or vaccinations. The origin of this receptor is a man between 18 and 35 years old in good health. Material for sequencing was memory CD4+ T cells sorted from blood. This sample's subset: CD45RA-negative fraction. The chain combines TRBV28 with TRBJ1-3, with TRBD1 as a possible D gene (5 bases). The chain's CDR3 is CASTQGPTNSGNTIYF. As DNA, the CDR3 is TGTGCCAGCACCCAGGGACCTACGAACTCTGGAAACACCATATATTTT.